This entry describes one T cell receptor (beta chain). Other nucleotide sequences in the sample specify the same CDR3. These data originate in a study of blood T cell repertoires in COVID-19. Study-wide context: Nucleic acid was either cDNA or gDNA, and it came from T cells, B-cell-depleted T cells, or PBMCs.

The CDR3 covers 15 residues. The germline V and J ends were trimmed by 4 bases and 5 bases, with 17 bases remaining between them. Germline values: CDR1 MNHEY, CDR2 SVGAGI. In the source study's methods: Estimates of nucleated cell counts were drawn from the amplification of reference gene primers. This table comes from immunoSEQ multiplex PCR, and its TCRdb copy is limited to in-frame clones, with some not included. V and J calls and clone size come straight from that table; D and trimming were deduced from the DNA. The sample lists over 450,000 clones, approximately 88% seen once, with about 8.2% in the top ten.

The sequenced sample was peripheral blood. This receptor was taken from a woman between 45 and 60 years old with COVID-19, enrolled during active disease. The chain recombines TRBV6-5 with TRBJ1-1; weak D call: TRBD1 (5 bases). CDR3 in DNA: TGTGCCAGCAGTTTCCGACAGACGCTGGGGACTGAAGCTTTCTTT. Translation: CASSFRQTLGTEAFF.